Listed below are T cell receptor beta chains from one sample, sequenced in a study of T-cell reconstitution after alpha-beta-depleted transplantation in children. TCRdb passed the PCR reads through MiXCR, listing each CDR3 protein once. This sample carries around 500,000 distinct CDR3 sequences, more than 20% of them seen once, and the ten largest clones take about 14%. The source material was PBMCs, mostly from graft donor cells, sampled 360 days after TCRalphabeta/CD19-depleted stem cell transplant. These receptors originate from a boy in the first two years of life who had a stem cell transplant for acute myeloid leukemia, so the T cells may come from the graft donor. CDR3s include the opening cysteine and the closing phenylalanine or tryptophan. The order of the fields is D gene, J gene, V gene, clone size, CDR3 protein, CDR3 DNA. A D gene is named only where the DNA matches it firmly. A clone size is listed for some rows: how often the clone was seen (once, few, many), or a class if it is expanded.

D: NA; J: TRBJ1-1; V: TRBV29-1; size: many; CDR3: CSVLKGTEAFF; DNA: TGCAGCGTCCTTAAGGGGACTGAAGCTTTCTTT
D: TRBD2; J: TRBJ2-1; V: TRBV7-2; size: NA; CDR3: CASSLAGLAGLSSYNEQFF; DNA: TGTGCCAGCAGCTTAGCTGGGCTAGCGGGGCTGAGCTCCTACAATGAGCAGTTCTTC
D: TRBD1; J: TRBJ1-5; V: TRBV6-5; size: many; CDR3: CASRRGQVEAQHF; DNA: TGTGCCAGCAGACGAGGACAGGTGGAGGCCCAGCATTTT
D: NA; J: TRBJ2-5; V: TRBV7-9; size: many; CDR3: CASRLGYNGETQYF; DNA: TGTGCCAGCAGATTGGGTTACAACGGAGAGACCCAGTACTTC
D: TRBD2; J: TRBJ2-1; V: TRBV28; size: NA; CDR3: CASSTPLLAYNEQFF; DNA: TGTGCCAGCTCCACCCCTCTACTAGCGTACAATGAGCAGTTCTTC
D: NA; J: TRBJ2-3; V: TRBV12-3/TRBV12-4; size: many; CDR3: CASSSEAGSDTQYF; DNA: TGTGCCAGCAGTTCGGAGGCGGGCTCAGATACGCAGTATTTT
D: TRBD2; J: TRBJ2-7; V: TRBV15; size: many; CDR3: CATSGRREGPRDEQYF; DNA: TGTGCCACCAGCGGACGGAGGGAGGGACCACGAGACGAGCAGTACTTC
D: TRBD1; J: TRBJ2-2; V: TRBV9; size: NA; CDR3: CASSPRDRGRTGELFF; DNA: TGTGCCAGCAGCCCCCGGGACAGGGGAAGGACCGGGGAGCTGTTTTTT
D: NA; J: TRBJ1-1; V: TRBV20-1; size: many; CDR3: CSANLQGNTEAFF; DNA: TGCAGTGCAAATCTACAGGGGAACACTGAAGCTTTCTTT
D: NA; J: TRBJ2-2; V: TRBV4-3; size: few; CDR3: CASSPQDRTGELFF; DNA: TGCGCCAGCAGCCCGCAGGACCGAACCGGGGAGCTGTTTTTT
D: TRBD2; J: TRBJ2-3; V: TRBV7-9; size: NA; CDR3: CASRGEADTQYF; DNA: TGTGCCAGCCGGGGGGAGGCAGATACGCAGTATTTT
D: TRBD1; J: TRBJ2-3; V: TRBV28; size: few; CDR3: CASSLPGQGWNTDTQYF; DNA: TGTGCCAGCAGCCTCCCCGGACAGGGGTGGAACACAGATACGCAGTATTTT
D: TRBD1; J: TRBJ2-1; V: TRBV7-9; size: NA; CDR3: CASSLTGVWDNEQFF; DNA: TGTGCCAGCAGCTTAACAGGGGTTTGGGACAATGAGCAGTTCTTC
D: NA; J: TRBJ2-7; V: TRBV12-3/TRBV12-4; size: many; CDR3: CASSSLNQGYEQYF; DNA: TGTGCCAGCAGTTCCCTGAATCAGGGCTACGAGCAGTACTTC
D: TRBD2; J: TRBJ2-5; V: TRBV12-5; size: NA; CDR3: CASGLGTTSGQETQYF; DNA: TGTGCTAGTGGTTTGGGAACGACTAGCGGACAAGAGACCCAGTACTTC
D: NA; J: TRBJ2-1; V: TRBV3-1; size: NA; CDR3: CASSRGVPSNEQFF; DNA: TGTGCCAGCAGCCGGGGAGTCCCTAGCAATGAGCAGTTCTTC
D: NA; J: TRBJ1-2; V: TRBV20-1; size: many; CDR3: CSPAERSAHYGYTF; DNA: TGCAGTCCAGCAGAACGGTCGGCTCACTATGGCTACACCTTC
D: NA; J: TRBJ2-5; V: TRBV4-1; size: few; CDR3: CASSPDELWGETQYF; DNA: TGCGCCAGCAGCCCGGATGAGCTTTGGGGGGAGACCCAGTACTTC
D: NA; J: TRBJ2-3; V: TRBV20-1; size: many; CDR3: CSAIPNTDTQYF; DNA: TGCAGTGCTATCCCAAATACAGATACGCAGTATTTT
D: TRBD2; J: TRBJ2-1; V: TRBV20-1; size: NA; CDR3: CSAKELAGFEQFF; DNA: TGCAGTGCTAAGGAACTAGCGGGGTTCGAGCAGTTCTTC
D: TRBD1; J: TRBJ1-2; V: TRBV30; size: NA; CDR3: CAWSTGDYGYTF; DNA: TGTGCCTGGTCGACAGGGGACTATGGCTACACCTTC
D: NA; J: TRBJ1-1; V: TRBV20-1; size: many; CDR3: CSALGAFTEAFF; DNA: TGCAGTGCTCTTGGGGCGTTCACTGAAGCTTTCTTT
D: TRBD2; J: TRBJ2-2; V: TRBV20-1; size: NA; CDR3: CSARARTSGLLTGELFF; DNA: TGCAGTGCTAGAGCAAGGACTAGCGGATTATTGACCGGGGAGCTGTTTTTT
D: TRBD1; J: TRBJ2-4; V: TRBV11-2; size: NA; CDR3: CASSRTGGKNIQYF; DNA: TGTGCCAGCAGCCGAACAGGGGGCAAAAACATTCAGTACTTC
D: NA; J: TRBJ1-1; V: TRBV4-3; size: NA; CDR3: CASTSGRHMNTEAFF; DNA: TGCGCCAGCACCTCAGGACGGCACATGAACACTGAAGCTTTCTTT
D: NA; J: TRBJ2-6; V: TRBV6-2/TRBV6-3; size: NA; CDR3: CASSQPGASSAISGANVLTF; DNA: TGTGCCAGCAGCCAACCCGGGGCCTCGAGCGCGATATCTGGGGCCAACGTCCTGACTTTC
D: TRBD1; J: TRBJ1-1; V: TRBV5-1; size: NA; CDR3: CASSLVAGGVGGNTEAFF; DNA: TGCGCCAGCAGCTTGGTTGCAGGGGGCGTTGGAGGGAACACTGAAGCTTTCTTT
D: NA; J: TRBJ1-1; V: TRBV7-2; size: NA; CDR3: CASSRPGGNTEAFF; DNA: TGTGCCAGCAGCCGCCCCGGGGGGAACACTGAAGCTTTCTTT
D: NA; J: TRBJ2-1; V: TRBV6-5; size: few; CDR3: CASRPGQPYNEQFF; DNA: TGTGCCAGCAGACCTGGACAGCCCTACAATGAGCAGTTCTTC
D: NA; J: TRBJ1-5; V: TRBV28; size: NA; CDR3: CASSRGLSNQPQHF; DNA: TGTGCCAGCAGCCGGGGACTAAGCAATCAGCCCCAGCATTTT
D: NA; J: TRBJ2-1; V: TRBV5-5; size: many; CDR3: CASIPYTSSYNEQFF; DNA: TGTGCCAGCATCCCCTACACAAGCTCCTACAATGAGCAGTTCTTC
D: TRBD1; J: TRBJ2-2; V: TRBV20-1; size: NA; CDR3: CSAPLGQGAYSTGELFF; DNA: TGCAGTGCCCCTTTGGGACAGGGGGCTTACAGCACCGGGGAGCTGTTTTTT
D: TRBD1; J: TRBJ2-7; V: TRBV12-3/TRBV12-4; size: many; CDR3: CASSLAGQGSYEQYF; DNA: TGTGCCAGCAGCCTCGCGGGACAGGGTAGCTACGAGCAGTACTTC
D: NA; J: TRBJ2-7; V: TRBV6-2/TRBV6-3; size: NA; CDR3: CASSLRGTTYEQYF; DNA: TGTGCCAGCAGTTTACGGGGGACAACCTACGAGCAGTACTTC
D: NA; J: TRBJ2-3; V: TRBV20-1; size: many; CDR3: CSAGNTDTQYF; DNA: TGCAGTGCTGGAAACACAGATACGCAGTATTTT
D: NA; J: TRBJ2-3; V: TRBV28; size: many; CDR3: CASSPASPSTDTQYF; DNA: TGTGCCAGCAGTCCAGCCTCCCCAAGCACAGATACGCAGTATTTT
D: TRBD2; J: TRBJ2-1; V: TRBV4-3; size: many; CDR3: CASSQAWEHTSGNNEQFF; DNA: TGCGCCAGCAGCCAAGCCTGGGAGCACACTAGCGGCAACAATGAGCAGTTCTTC
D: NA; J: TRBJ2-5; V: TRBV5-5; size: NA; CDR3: CASSLMVAVKGETQYF; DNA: TGTGCCAGCAGCTTGATGGTAGCAGTTAAGGGAGAGACCCAGTACTTC
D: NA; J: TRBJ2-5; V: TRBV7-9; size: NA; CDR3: CASSSPPPGQQETQYF; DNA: TGTGCCAGCAGCTCACCACCTCCGGGCCAACAAGAGACCCAGTACTTC
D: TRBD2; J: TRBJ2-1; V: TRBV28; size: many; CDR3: CASPMGLAGYNEQFF; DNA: TGTGCCAGCCCTATGGGGCTAGCGGGGTACAATGAGCAGTTCTTC
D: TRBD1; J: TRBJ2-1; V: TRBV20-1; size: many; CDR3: CSASSQGAYNEQFF; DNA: TGCAGTGCTAGTAGCCAGGGGGCCTACAATGAGCAGTTCTTC
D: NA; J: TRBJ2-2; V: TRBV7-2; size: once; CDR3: CASSLAIGARGELFF; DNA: TGTGCCAGCAGCTTAGCGATCGGGGCGCGCGGGGAGCTGTTTTTT
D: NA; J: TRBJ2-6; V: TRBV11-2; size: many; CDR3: CASSLVGGLAASPGANVLTF; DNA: TGTGCCAGCAGCTTAGTAGGGGGATTAGCGGCCAGCCCTGGGGCCAACGTCCTGACTTTC
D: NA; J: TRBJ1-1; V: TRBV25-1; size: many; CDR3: CASSPQVGVGAFF; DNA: TGTGCCAGCAGCCCCCAAGTGGGTGTGGGGGCTTTCTTT
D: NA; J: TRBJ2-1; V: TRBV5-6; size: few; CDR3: CASSFAQRSLGEQFF; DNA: TGTGCCAGCAGCTTTGCCCAGCGGAGTTTGGGTGAGCAGTTCTTC
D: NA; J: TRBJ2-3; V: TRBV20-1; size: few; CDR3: CSARDHRADTQYF; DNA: TGCAGTGCTAGAGATCACCGGGCGGATACGCAGTATTTT
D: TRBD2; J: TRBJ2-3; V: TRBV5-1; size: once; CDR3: CASSPAGPGLAVDTQYF; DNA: TGCGCCAGCAGCCCGGCAGGCCCGGGACTAGCGGTAGATACGCAGTATTTT
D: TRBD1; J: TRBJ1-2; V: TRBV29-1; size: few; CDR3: CSVYGQGGYGYTF; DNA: TGCAGCGTCTATGGACAGGGTGGCTATGGCTACACCTTC
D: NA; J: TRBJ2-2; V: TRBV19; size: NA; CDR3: CASSIDIMDSNTGELFF; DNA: TGTGCCAGTAGTATAGATATAATGGACAGTAACACCGGGGAGCTGTTTTTT
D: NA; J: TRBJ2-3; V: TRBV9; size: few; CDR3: CASSVRSGDTQYF; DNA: TGTGCCAGCAGCGTCCGGAGCGGGGATACGCAGTATTTT
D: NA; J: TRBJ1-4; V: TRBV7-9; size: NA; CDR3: CASSKSPTGTVEKLFF; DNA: TGTGCCAGCAGCAAATCTCCCACAGGAACGGTTGAAAAACTGTTTTTT
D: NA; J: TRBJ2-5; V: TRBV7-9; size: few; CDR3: CASSFRMRGSETQYF; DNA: TGTGCCAGCAGCTTCCGTATGAGGGGTTCAGAGACCCAGTACTTC